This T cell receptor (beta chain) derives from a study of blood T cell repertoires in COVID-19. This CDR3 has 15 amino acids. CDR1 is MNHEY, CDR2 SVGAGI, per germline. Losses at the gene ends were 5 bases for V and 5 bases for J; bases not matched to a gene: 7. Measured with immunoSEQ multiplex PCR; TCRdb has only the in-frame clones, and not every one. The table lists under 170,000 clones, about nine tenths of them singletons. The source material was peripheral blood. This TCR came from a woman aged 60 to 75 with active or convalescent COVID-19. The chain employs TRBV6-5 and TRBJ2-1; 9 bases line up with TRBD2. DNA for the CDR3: TGTGCCAGCAGTCGACTAGCGGTCACCCACAATGAGCAGTTCTTC. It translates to CASSRLAVTHNEQFF.